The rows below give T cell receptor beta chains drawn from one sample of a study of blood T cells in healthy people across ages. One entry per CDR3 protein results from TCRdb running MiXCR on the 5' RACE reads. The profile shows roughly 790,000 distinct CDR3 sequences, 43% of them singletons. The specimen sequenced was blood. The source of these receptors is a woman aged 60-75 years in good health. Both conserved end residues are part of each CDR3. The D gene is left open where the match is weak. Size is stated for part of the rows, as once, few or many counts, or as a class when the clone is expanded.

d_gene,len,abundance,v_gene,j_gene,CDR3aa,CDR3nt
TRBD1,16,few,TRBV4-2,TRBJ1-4,CASRGSQGAINEKLFF,TGTGCCAGCAGAGGTTCGCAGGGGGCGATTAATGAAAAACTGTTTTTT
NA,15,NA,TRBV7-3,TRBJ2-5,CASSLSQGIMETQYF,TGTGCCAGCAGCTTAAGCCAGGGGATCATGGAGACCCAGTACTTC
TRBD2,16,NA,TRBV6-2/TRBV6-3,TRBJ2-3,CASSYGTSGPADTQYF,TGTGCCAGCAGTTATGGGACTAGCGGCCCCGCAGATACGCAGTATTTT
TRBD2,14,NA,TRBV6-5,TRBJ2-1,CAGSFLGGGNEQFF,TGTGCCGGCAGTTTCTTGGGGGGAGGGAATGAGCAGTTCTTC
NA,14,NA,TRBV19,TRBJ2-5,CASSDLILQETQYF,TGTGCCAGTAGCGACCTCATTCTCCAAGAGACCCAGTACTTC
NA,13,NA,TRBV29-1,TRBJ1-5,CSVADRSNQPQHF,TGCAGCGTCGCCGACAGGAGCAATCAGCCCCAGCATTTT
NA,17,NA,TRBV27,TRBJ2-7,CASSLSRPGGPYNEQYF,TGTGCCAGCAGTTTATCGAGGCCAGGGGGGCCCTACAATGAGCAGTACTTC
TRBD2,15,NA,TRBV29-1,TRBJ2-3,CSVSIAGESTDTQYF,TGCAGCGTGAGTATAGCGGGGGAAAGCACAGATACGCAGTATTTT
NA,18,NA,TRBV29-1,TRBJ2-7,CSVAGTTSFVGESHEQYF,TGCAGCGTTGCCGGGACAACCTCTTTTGTGGGAGAATCCCACGAGCAGTACTTC
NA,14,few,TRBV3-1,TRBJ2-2,CASSAPTNTGELFF,TGTGCCAGCTCGGCACCAACGAACACCGGGGAGCTGTTTTTT
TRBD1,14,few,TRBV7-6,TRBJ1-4,CASSRRGLDEKLFF,TGTGCCAGCAGCCGAAGGGGGCTCGATGAAAAACTGTTTTTT
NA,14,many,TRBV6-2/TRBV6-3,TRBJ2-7,CASRSAGASYEQYF,TGTGCCAGCAGATCTGCGGGGGCCTCCTACGAGCAGTACTTC
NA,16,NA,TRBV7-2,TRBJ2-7,CASRKAGDTLAYEQYF,TGTGCCAGCAGAAAGGCCGGAGACACCCTAGCCTACGAGCAGTACTTC
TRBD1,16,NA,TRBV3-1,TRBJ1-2,CASSQDPGQGDYGYTF,TGTGCCAGCAGCCAAGATCCAGGACAGGGAGACTATGGCTACACCTTC
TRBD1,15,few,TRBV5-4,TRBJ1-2,CASSPNRGGNYGYTF,TGTGCCAGCAGCCCAAACAGGGGCGGAAACTATGGCTACACCTTC
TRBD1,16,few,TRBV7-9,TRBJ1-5,CASSLGAGGFNQPQHF,TGTGCCAGCAGCTTAGGAGCAGGGGGCTTCAATCAGCCCCAGCATTTT
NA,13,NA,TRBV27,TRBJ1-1,CATREGPNTEAFF,TGTGCCACGAGGGAGGGTCCGAACACTGAAGCTTTCTTT
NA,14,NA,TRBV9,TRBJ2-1,CASSPRGSYNEQFF,TGTGCCAGCAGCCCACGCGGCAGTTACAATGAGCAGTTCTTC
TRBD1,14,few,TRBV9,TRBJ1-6,CASSLRDSNSPLHF,TGTGCCAGCAGCCTCCGGGACAGCAATTCACCCCTCCACTTT
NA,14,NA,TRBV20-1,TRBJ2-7,CSAAQGLPAYEQYF,TGCAGTGCTGCTCAGGGACTTCCAGCCTACGAGCAGTACTTC
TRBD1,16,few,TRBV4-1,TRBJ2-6,CASTRDRDTGANVLTF,TGCGCCAGCACCCGGGACAGGGACACTGGGGCCAACGTCCTGACTTTC
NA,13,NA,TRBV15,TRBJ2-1,CATSRVAGTEQFF,TGTGCCACCAGCAGAGTGGCGGGGACTGAGCAGTTCTTC